The clone carrying this T cell receptor (beta chain) was seen once. This table comes from immunoSEQ multiplex PCR, and its TCRdb copy is limited to in-frame clones, with some not included. The data show about 160,000 clones, 90% to 95% seen once. V was cut by 5 bases and J by 1 base, with 11 bases left in between. The CDR3 spans 14 residues. The germline V gene encodes CDR1 MNHEY and CDR2 SVGEGT. The record originates from a study of T cell responses to AZD1222 COVID-19 vaccine. The chain couples TRBV6-2 or TRBV6-3 to TRBJ1-1; D is undetermined. The receptor was derived from an adult in good health. The sequences come from peripheral blood, collected on day 0 of AZD1222 vaccination. For the CDR3, the DNA is TGTGCCAGCAGTAGCTCGGTGGGGAACACTGAAGCTTTCTTT. Translating gives CASSSSVGNTEAFF.